Listed below are T cell receptor beta chains from one sample, sequenced in a study of T cell repertoires in cytomegalovirus infection. TCRdb reprocessed the reads via MiXCR and lists one record per CDR3 protein. The repertoire consists of approximately 730,000 distinct CDR3 sequences, with almost 30% occurring once and the leading ten covering approximately 14%. Their recognized antigens are unknown. Sequenced material: cultured CD8+ T cells from PBMCs, taken from culture after CMV antigen stimulation. The receptors come from a human donor in good health (CMV status not recorded). Some clones in this sample may be carry-over from other donors' samples. Both conserved end residues are part of each CDR3. D genes are given only for firm matches. Only some rows state a clone size, as once, few, many or a class for expanded clones.

abundance	len	v_gene	d_gene	j_gene	CDR3aa	CDR3nt
many	15	TRBV7-2	.	TRBJ1-1	CASSFSGALHTEAFF	TGTGCCAGCAGCTTCTCGGGAGCGTTACACACTGAAGCTTTCTTT
few	15	TRBV24-1	.	TRBJ2-3	CATSETDWGADTQYF	TGTGCCACCAGTGAGACGGACTGGGGGGCGGATACGCAGTATTTT
.	14	TRBV5-5	.	TRBJ1-1	CASSLPRTTGEAFF	TGTGCCAGCAGCTTGCCACGTACAACAGGTGAAGCTTTCTTT
.	14	TRBV27	.	TRBJ2-1	CASTLGTGFNEQFF	TGTGCCAGCACCCTAGGGACGGGGTTCAATGAGCAGTTCTTC
.	17	TRBV12-3/TRBV12-4	TRBD2	TRBJ2-3	CASSFHPGTRRTDTQYF	TGTGCCAGCAGTTTCCATCCTGGGACTAGGAGGACAGATACGCAGTATTTT
.	16	TRBV11-3	.	TRBJ2-1	CASSLVLRGPYNEQFF	TGTGCCAGCAGCTTAGTCCTTAGGGGCCCCTACAATGAGCAGTTCTTC
few	14	TRBV12-3/TRBV12-4	.	TRBJ2-1	CASSSPEAYNEQFF	TGTGCCAGCAGTTCTCCAGAAGCCTACAATGAGCAGTTCTTC
few	14	TRBV6-5	TRBD1	TRBJ1-5	CASSYGTGDQPQHF	TGTGCCAGCAGTTACGGGACAGGGGATCAGCCCCAGCATTTT
.	15	TRBV5-5	.	TRBJ2-7	CASSLEVASNYEQYF	TGTGCCAGCAGCTTGGAGGTAGCGTCGAACTACGAGCAGTACTTC
.	15	TRBV10-3	.	TRBJ1-1	CAISGAKDSNTEAFF	TGTGCCATCAGTGGGGCGAAGGATTCGAACACTGAAGCTTTCTTT
few	16	TRBV27	.	TRBJ1-1	CASSDLTGPVNTEAFF	TGTGCCAGCAGTGATTTAACCGGGCCTGTGAACACTGAAGCTTTCTTT
few	15	TRBV6-2/TRBV6-3	TRBD1	TRBJ1-2	CASSQQGTLNYGYTF	TGTGCCAGCAGCCAACAGGGGACTTTAAACTATGGCTACACCTTC
.	13	TRBV27	.	TRBJ2-5	CASSSLDEQTQYF	TGTGCCAGCAGTTCCCTGGACGAACAGACCCAGTACTTC
many	14	TRBV7-2	.	TRBJ2-1	CASSSAWARNEQFF	TGTGCCAGCAGCTCGGCGTGGGCCAGGAATGAGCAGTTCTTC
many	14	TRBV19	.	TRBJ1-5	CASTGKLSPRPQHF	TGTGCCAGTACCGGGAAACTCTCGCCCCGGCCCCAGCATTTT
.	14	TRBV6-1	TRBD1	TRBJ1-5	CASSAGQYRQPQHF	TGTGCCAGCAGCGCGGGACAGTACCGTCAGCCCCAGCATTTT
many	17	TRBV7-6	TRBD2	TRBJ2-5	CASSSGAEGLAFLAQYF	TGTGCCAGCAGCTCCGGGGCGGAAGGACTAGCGTTCTTGGCCCAGTACTTC
many	15	TRBV6-5	.	TRBJ1-2	CASTNVVQFPYGYTF	TGTGCCAGCACCAATGTGGTTCAGTTCCCCTATGGCTACACCTTC
.	13	TRBV9	.	TRBJ2-1	CASSVAPRNEQFF	TGTGCCAGCAGCGTAGCTCCTAGGAATGAGCAGTTCTTC
few	17	TRBV7-6	.	TRBJ2-7	CASSYFRGIGGTYEQYF	TGTGCCAGCAGCTACTTTAGGGGAATAGGGGGGACCTACGAGCAGTACTTC
few	13	TRBV27	.	TRBJ2-2	CASGITAKGELFF	TGTGCCAGCGGTATAACGGCCAAGGGGGAGCTGTTTTTT
many	15	TRBV7-2	TRBD1	TRBJ2-2	CASSFHRGITGELFF	TGTGCCAGCAGCTTTCACAGGGGGATCACCGGGGAGCTGTTTTTT
.	13	TRBV6-5	.	TRBJ1-1	CASSYVLGTEAFF	TGTGCCAGCAGTTACGTTCTGGGCACTGAAGCTTTCTTT
few	16	TRBV7-9	TRBD1	TRBJ1-1	CASLGTGDLQNTEAFF	TGTGCCAGCCTGGGGACAGGGGACCTCCAGAACACTGAAGCTTTCTTT
few	14	TRBV6-6	TRBD2	TRBJ2-3	CASSLAGVVDTQYF	TGTGCCAGCAGCCTTGCGGGGGTGGTAGATACGCAGTATTTT
.	18	TRBV5-4	TRBD1	TRBJ2-2	CASSSTLMDRERTGELFF	TGTGCCAGCAGCTCTACACTTATGGACAGGGAAAGAACCGGGGAGCTGTTTTTT
.	15	TRBV28	.	TRBJ1-4	CASSVTAATNEKLFF	TGTGCCAGCAGTGTAACAGCTGCAACTAATGAAAAACTGTTTTTT
.	16	TRBV27	TRBD2	TRBJ2-7	CASSSWTSGDPYEQYF	TGTGCCAGCAGTTCCTGGACTAGCGGGGACCCCTACGAGCAGTACTTC
.	15	TRBV27	TRBD1	TRBJ1-2	CASSSTQDRDYGYTF	TGTGCCAGCAGTTCAACTCAGGACAGGGACTATGGCTACACCTTC
.	15	TRBV7-6	TRBD2	TRBJ2-5	CASSKWTSEEETQYF	TGTGCCAGCAGCAAGTGGACTAGCGAAGAAGAGACCCAGTACTTC
few	16	TRBV7-6	.	TRBJ1-1	CASSLNRVTGNTEAFF	TGTGCCAGCAGCTTGAACAGGGTGACAGGAAACACTGAAGCTTTCTTT
.	14	TRBV6-5	TRBD1	TRBJ1-1	CASSYGTGGDEAFF	TGTGCCAGCAGTTACGGGACAGGGGGCGATGAAGCTTTCTTT
few	19	TRBV12-3/TRBV12-4	TRBD2	TRBJ2-1	CASSLTGLAGVSSYNEQFF	TGTGCCAGCAGCCTAACTGGACTAGCGGGGGTAAGCTCCTACAATGAGCAGTTCTTC
few	13	TRBV5-6	TRBD1	TRBJ1-5	CASSETGKEPQHF	TGTGCCAGCAGCGAGACAGGGAAGGAGCCCCAGCATTTT
.	17	TRBV7-9	TRBD1	TRBJ1-2	CASSLGTGGGISYGYTF	TGTGCCAGCAGCTTGGGAACAGGGGGCGGCATCTCTTATGGCTACACCTTC